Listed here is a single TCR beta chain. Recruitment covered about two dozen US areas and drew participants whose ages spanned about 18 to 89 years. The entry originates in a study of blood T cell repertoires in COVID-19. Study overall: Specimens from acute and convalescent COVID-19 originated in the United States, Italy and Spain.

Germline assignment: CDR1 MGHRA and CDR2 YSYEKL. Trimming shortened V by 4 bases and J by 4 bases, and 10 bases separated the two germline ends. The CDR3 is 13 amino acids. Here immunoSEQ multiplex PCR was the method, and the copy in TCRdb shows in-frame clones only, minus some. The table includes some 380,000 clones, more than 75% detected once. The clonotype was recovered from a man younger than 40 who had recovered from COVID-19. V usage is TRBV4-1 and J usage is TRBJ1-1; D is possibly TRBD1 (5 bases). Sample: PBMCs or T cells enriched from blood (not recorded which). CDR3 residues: CASSREGPTEAFF. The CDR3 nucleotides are TGCGCCAGCAGCCGGGAGGGGCCCACTGAAGCTTTCTTT.